The 16 T cell receptor beta chains presented below share a single source sample, sequenced in a study. The protocol was immunoSEQ multiplex PCR, while the TCRdb copy is restricted to in-frame clones and leaves out a portion. The sample includes 55,000 to 70,000 clones, 85% to 95% of them seen just once. The sequenced sample consisted of PBMCs. These receptor sequences come from a man between 40 and 49 years old with rheumatoid arthritis.

The rearrangement links TRBV11-2 to TRBJ2-3, with 7 bases identical to TRBD2. CDR1 is SGHAT, CDR2 FQNNGV, per germline. This CDR3 is 16 amino acids long. V dropped 1 base and J dropped 0; count of bases not matched to a gene: 4. The CDR3 sequence: CASSLGGRPSTDTQYF. Here the CDR3 DNA reads TGTGCCAGCAGCTTAGGCGGGAGACCTAGCACAGATACGCAGTATTTT.

The chain employs TRBV18 and TRBJ1-1; D is uncertain. The germline V gene has CDR1 KGHSH and CDR2 LQKENI. V gave up 6 bases and J gave up 1 base, with 12 bases separating them. The CDR3 extends over 14 amino acids. CDR3 in DNA: TGTGCCAGCTCCCTAAACCGGGGGAACACTGAAGCTTTCTTT. Translated, it gives CASSLNRGNTEAFF.

The V and J genes are TRBV5-6 and TRBJ1-5; D unresolved. V dropped 4 bases and J dropped 2 bases, with 10 bases sitting between them. Germline assignment: CDR1 SGHDT and CDR2 YYEEEE. The CDR3 runs 14 residues. The CDR3 nucleotides read TGTGCCAGCAGCCAAGCTCTCGGCAATCAGCCCCAGCATTTT. It translates to CASSQALGNQPQHF.

This rearrangement joins TRBV11-2 to TRBJ1-5, with 8 bases matching TRBD1. Germline CDR1 and CDR2: SGHAT and FQNNGV. This CDR3 is 15 amino acids long. The V and J ends lost 4 bases and 3 bases, in that order; junction bases with no gene match: 5. CDR3 DNA: TGTGCCAGCAGCTATAGACAGGGGAACAATCAGCCCCAGCATTTT. It translates to CASSYRQGNNQPQHF. Looking up the rest from reference TRBV11-2 and TRBJ1-5 gives the full variable domain: EAGVAQSPRYKIIEKRQSVAFWCNPISGHATLYWYQQILGQGPKLLIQFQNNGVVDDSQLPKDRFSAERLKGVDSTLKIQPAKLEDSAVYLCASSYRQGNNQPQHFGDGTRLSIL.

The rearrangement uses TRBV28 and TRBJ1-6; no clear D gene. The germline V and J ends were trimmed by 6 bases and 10 bases, with 7 bases remaining between them. CDR1 is MDHEN, CDR2 SYDVKM, per germline. The CDR3 loop spans 11 amino acids. Here the CDR3 reads CASRDRSPLHF. CDR3 nucleotides: TGTGCCAGCAGAGATAGGTCACCCCTCCACTTT.

The V call is TRBV6-5, the J call TRBJ2-2; 7 bases are a match to TRBD1. Germline V lookup: CDR1 MNHEY, CDR2 SVGAGI. V lost 7 bases to trimming and J lost 1 base; unmatched junction nucleotides: 6. The CDR3 consists of 15 residues. CDR3 region: CASTLGTVNTGELFF. The CDR3 region has the DNA TGTGCCAGCACCCTCGGGACAGTGAACACCGGGGAGCTGTTTTTT.

V and J are TRBV3-1 (or the pseudogene TRBV3-2) and TRBJ1-3, with 7 bases matching TRBD1. This CDR3 spans 14 amino acids. The V gene's germline CDR1 is LGHDT and CDR2 YNNKEL (reference sequence). The ends lost 7 bases at V and 3 bases at J; junction bases unmatched: 6. The CDR3 bases are TGTGCCAGCATAGACAGGGTCGGTGGAAACACCATATATTTT. Translating gives CASIDRVGGNTIYF.

The chain carries TRBV5-4 and TRBJ2-3; D perhaps matches TRBD2 (5 bases). The V gene lost 4 bases and the J gene lost 2 bases, with 14 bases spanning the gap. CDR3 length equals 15 residues. Germline V gene lookup returns CDR1 SGHNT and CDR2 YYREEE (reference sequence). CDR3 region: CASSQSAGSTDTQYF. In DNA form, the CDR3 reads TGTGCCAGCAGCCAGAGCGCGGGTTCCACAGATACGCAGTATTTT.

The chain employs TRBV6-5 and TRBJ2-1; 8 bases line up with TRBD1. CDR3 length: 13 residues. Losses at the gene ends were 6 bases for V and 6 bases for J; bases not matched to a gene: 4. Germline CDR1 reads MNHEY; CDR2 reads SVGAGI. CDR3 coding DNA: TGTGCCAGCAGATTAACAGGGGGCAATGAGCAGTTCTTC. It codes for CASRLTGGNEQFF.

The chain joins TRBV7-2 to TRBJ1-2; no firm D call. Germline V gene lookup returns CDR1 SGHTA and CDR2 FQGNSA. The CDR3 length is 16 residues. The ends were cut back, 0 bases at V and 5 bases at J, with 16 bases in the middle. The CDR3 loop is CASSLAMSLLLYGYTF. The CDR3 region has the DNA TGTGCCAGCAGCTTAGCGATGTCCCTTTTACTTTATGGCTACACCTTC.

The chain couples TRBV7-2 to TRBJ2-4, with 11 bases fitting TRBD1. The CDR3 consists of 18 residues. CDR1 and CDR2 from the germline V gene are SGHTA and FQGNSA. Trimming took 4 bases from V and 1 from J; bases not matched to a gene: 9. The CDR3 nucleotides read TGTGCCAGCAGCTCCCGGGACAGGGGGAGTGGGGCCAAAAACATTCAGTACTTC. Its translation: CASSSRDRGSGAKNIQYF.

The chain uses TRBV13 and TRBJ2-7; TRBD1 aligns across 10 bases. Looked up from germline, CDR1 is PRHDT and CDR2 is FYEKMQ (reference sequence). The CDR3 contains 15 residues. The trim removed 2 bases at V and 1 base at J, leaving 2 bases unmatched. Here the CDR3 reads CASSLRTGGSYEQYF. The CDR3 DNA reads as TGTGCCAGCAGCTTACGGACAGGGGGTTCCTACGAGCAGTACTTC.

CDR3 nucleotide sequence: TGCGCCAGCAGCTTGGAGGACAAAGCTTTCTTT. It yields the protein CASSLEDKAFF. The chain carries TRBV5-1 and TRBJ1-1, with a weak D call TRBD1 (5 bases). Germline V gene data show CDR1 as SGHRS and CDR2 as YFSETQ. This CDR3 has 11 amino acids. Trimming stripped 0 bases from V and 9 bases from J, with 6 bases between.

The chain links TRBV2 to TRBJ1-3, with 8 positions matching TRBD1. The length of the CDR3 is 15 residues. The germline CDR1 and CDR2 sequences are SNHLY and FYNNEI. After removal of 4 bases from V and 4 bases from J, the junction contained 6 bases not matched to a gene. CDR3 coding DNA: TGTGCCAGCAGTGGGGACAGGCTGGGCGGAAACACCATATATTTT. This encodes CASSGDRLGGNTIYF.

The chain links TRBV4-1 to TRBJ1-5; D ambiguous. Per the germline V gene, CDR1 is MGHRA and CDR2 is YSYEKL. V was shortened by 1 base and J by 4 bases, with 14 bases between the two germline ends. The CDR3 totals 16 residues. The CDR3 DNA is TGCGCCAGCAGCCAAGTGAGGGCAGCCACGAATCAGCCCCAGCATTTT. Amino acid sequence: CASSQVRAATNQPQHF.

This clone was observed a single time. The chain joins TRBV4-1 to TRBJ2-5; 7 bases map to TRBD1. The CDR3 length is 13 residues. Germline V gene lookup returns CDR1 MGHRA and CDR2 YSYEKL. V shed 8 bases and J 5 bases; nucleotides not matched to a gene: 8. CDR3 amino acids: CASRQQGKETQYF. CDR3 in DNA: TGCGCCAGCCGTCAACAGGGGAAGGAGACCCAGTACTTC.